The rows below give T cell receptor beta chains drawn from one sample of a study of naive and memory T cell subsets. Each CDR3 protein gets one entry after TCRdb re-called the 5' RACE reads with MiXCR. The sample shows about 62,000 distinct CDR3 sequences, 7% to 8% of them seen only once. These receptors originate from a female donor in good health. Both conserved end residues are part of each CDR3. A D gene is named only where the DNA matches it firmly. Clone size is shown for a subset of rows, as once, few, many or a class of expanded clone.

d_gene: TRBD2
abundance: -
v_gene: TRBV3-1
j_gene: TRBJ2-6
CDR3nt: TGTGCCAGCAGCCGAAAAGGCGGGGGGGTCAACGTCCTGACTTTC
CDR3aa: CASSRKGGGVNVLTF

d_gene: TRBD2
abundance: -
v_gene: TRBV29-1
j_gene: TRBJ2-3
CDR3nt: TGCAGCGTTGAAGGGGCGGGAGCGATAACCTTGGGGGATACGCAGTATTTT
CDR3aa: CSVEGAGAITLGDTQYF

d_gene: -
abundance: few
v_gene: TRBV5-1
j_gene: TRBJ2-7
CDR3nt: TGCGCCAGCAGCCGCTCGGACTTCTACGAGCAGTACTTC
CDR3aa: CASSRSDFYEQYF

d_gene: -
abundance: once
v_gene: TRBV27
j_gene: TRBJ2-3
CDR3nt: TGTGCCAGCAGTTTCCCCTGGGGAACGGGACCAGATACGCAGTATTTT
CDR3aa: CASSFPWGTGPDTQYF

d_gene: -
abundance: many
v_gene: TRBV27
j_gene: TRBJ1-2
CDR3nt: TGTGCCAGCAGGGAAGGGGGATCCTACTATGGCTACACCTTC
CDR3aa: CASREGGSYYGYTF

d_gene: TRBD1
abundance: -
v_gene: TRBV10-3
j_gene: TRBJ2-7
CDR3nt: TGTGCCATCAAATCCGGGACAGTCTCCTACGAGCAGTACTTC
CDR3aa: CAIKSGTVSYEQYF

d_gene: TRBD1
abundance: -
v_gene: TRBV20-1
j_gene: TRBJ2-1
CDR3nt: TGCAGTGCTGGACAGGGCGGTGATGAGCAGTTCTTC
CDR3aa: CSAGQGGDEQFF

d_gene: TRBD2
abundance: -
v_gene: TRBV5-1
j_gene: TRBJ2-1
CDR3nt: TGCGCCAGCAGCTTGTCCACTAGCGGCTTCTCCTACAATGAGCAGTTCTTC
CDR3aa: CASSLSTSGFSYNEQFF

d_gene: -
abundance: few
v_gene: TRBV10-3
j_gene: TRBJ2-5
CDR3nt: TGTGCCATCAGTGAGTTGGAGACCCAGTACTTC
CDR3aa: CAISELETQYF

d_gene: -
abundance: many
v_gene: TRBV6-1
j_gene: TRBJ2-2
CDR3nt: TGTGCCAGCAACTTTGCCGGGGAGCTGTTTTTT
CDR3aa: CASNFAGELFF

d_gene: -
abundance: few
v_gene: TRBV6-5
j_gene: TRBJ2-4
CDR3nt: TGTGCCAGCAGGGAATCGTGGCGGGCTAACATTCAGTACTTC
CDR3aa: CASRESWRANIQYF

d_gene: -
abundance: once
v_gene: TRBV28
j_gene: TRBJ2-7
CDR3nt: TGTGCCAGCAGTTTTAGGCAGTCTGGCGAGCAGTACTTC
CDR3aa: CASSFRQSGEQYF

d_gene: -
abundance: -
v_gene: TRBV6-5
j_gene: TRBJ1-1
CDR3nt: TGTGCCAGCCTGTCTGGTCAGGGTAACACTGAAGCTTTCTTT
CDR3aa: CASLSGQGNTEAFF

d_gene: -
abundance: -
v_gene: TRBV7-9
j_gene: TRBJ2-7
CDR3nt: TGTGCCAGCAGCCCCGAGTTGGGGGTCTACGAGCAGTACTTC
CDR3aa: CASSPELGVYEQYF

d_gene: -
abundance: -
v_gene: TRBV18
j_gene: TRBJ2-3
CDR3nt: TGTGCCAGCTCATCAGGATACAGCGGCACAGATACGCAGTATTTT
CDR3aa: CASSSGYSGTDTQYF

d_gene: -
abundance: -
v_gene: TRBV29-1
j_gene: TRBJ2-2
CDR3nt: TGCAGCGTTGAACTCCCGCTAACCGGGGAGCTGTTTTTT
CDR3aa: CSVELPLTGELFF

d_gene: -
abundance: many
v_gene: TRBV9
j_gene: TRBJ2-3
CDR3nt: TGTGCCAGCAGCGTAGGGCATTATTACACAGATACGCAGTATTTT
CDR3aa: CASSVGHYYTDTQYF

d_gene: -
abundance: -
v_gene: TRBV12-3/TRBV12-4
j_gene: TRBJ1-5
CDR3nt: TGTGCCAGCCGGCAGGGACGCAATCAGCCCCAGCATTTT
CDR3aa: CASRQGRNQPQHF

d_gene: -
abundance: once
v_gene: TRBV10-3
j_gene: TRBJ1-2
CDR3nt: TGTGCCATCAGTGAGGTCCCCCACCAAGCCTATGGCTACACCTTC
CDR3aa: CAISEVPHQAYGYTF

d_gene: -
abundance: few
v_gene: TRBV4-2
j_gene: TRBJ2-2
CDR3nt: TGTGCCAGCAGCCAAGAAGGCGGTTACACCGGGGAGCTGTTTTTT
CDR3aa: CASSQEGGYTGELFF

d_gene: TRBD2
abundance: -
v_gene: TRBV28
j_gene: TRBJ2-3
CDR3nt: TGTGCCAGCACCCCCGCGGTAGCGGGATTGCAAGATACGCAGTATTTT
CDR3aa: CASTPAVAGLQDTQYF

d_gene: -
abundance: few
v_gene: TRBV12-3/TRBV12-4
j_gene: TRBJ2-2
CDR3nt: TGTGCCAGCAGTGGGGGGTGGGGAACGAACACCGGGGAGCTGTTTTTT
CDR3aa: CASSGGWGTNTGELFF

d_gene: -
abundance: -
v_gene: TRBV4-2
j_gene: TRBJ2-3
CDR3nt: TGTGCCAGCAGCCAAGACCGCCGGAACACAGATACGCAGTATTTT
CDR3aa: CASSQDRRNTDTQYF

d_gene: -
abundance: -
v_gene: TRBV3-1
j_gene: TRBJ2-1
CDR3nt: TGTGCCAGCAGTGAAGACAGGAGCTCCTACAATGAGCAGTTCTTC
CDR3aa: CASSEDRSSYNEQFF

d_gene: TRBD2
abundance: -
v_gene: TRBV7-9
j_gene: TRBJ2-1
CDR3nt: TGTGCCAGCAGCTTAGGATCGAGCGGGAGGGTCAATGAGCAGTTCTTC
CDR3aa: CASSLGSSGRVNEQFF

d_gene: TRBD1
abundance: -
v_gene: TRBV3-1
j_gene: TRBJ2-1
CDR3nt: TGTGCCAGCAGCCGTCGGGACAGGGCGGGGAGGGCCAAAGATGAGCAGTTCTTC
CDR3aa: CASSRRDRAGRAKDEQFF

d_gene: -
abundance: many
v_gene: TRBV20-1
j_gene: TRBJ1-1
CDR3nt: TGCAGTGCTAGAGATCGGGCAGGGTTTTATCGATTAGGAGCTTTCTTT
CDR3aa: CSARDRAGFYRLGAFF

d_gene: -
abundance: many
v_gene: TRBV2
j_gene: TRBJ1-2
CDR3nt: TGTGCCAGCAGTTCCGGGACAAGAGTCTATGGCTACACCTTC
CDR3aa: CASSSGTRVYGYTF

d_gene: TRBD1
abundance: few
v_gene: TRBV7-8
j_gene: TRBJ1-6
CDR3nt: TGTGCCAGCAGCCACGACAGGGAAAATTCACCCCTCCACTTT
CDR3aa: CASSHDRENSPLHF

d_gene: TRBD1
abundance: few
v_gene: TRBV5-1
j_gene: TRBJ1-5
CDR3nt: TGCGCCAGCAGCCCGGGAGGGGGCAGTGAGAATCAGCCCCAGCATTTT
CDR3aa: CASSPGGGSENQPQHF

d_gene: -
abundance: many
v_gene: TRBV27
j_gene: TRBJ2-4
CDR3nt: TGTGCCAGCAGTAACACCGGAGGGGGAACCAAAAACATTCAGTACTTC
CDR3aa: CASSNTGGGTKNIQYF

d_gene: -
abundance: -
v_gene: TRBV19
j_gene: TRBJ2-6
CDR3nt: TGTGCCAGTAGTGGGTGGATTCGGTCGAACTCTGGGGCCAACGTCCTGACTTTC
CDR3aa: CASSGWIRSNSGANVLTF

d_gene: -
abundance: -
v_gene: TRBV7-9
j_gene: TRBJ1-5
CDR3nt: TGTGCCAGCAGCTTAGATCGGGGGAATCAGCCCCAGCATTTT
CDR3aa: CASSLDRGNQPQHF